This is a list of T cell receptor beta chains from one sample in a study of blood T cells in healthy people across ages. TCRdb reprocessed the 5' RACE reads with MiXCR, giving one entry per CDR3 protein. The sample holds some 800,000 distinct CDR3 sequences, around 25% seen once. Another study also made use of these data, one on T cells of mothers and their children.

The sequencing sample was made of blood. The receptors originated from a boy aged 5 to 17 in good health. CDR3s include the opening cysteine and the closing phenylalanine or tryptophan. Fields, in order: J gene, D gene, clone size, V gene, CDR3 protein, CDR3 DNA. D genes are given only for firm matches. Clone size appears in some rows only: once, few, many, or a class for an expanded clone.

J gene: TRBJ1-2; D gene: NA; clone size: NA; V gene: TRBV28; CDR3 protein: CASSLSAGTTNYGYTF; CDR3 DNA: TGTGCCAGCAGTTTGTCGGCAGGAACCACTAACTATGGCTACACCTTC
J gene: TRBJ2-2; D gene: TRBD2; clone size: NA; V gene: TRBV9; CDR3 protein: CASSERGANTGELFF; CDR3 DNA: TGTGCCAGCAGCGAGCGGGGCGCGAACACCGGGGAGCTGTTTTTT
J gene: TRBJ2-3; D gene: NA; clone size: many; V gene: TRBV15; CDR3 protein: CATSRVGDPTDTQYF; CDR3 DNA: TGTGCCACCAGCAGAGTCGGAGACCCCACAGATACGCAGTATTTT
J gene: TRBJ1-5; D gene: NA; clone size: NA; V gene: TRBV28; CDR3 protein: CASSPQSNQPQHF; CDR3 DNA: TGTGCCAGCAGTCCCCAAAGCAATCAGCCCCAGCATTTT
J gene: TRBJ2-5; D gene: NA; clone size: NA; V gene: TRBV20-1; CDR3 protein: CSAGQAKKETQYF; CDR3 DNA: TGCAGTGCAGGCCAGGCCAAAAAAGAGACCCAGTACTTC
J gene: TRBJ2-1; D gene: TRBD1; clone size: NA; V gene: TRBV28; CDR3 protein: CASSLFGTGHNEQFF; CDR3 DNA: TGTGCCAGCAGTTTATTCGGGACAGGGCACAATGAGCAGTTCTTC
J gene: TRBJ2-2; D gene: TRBD2; clone size: NA; V gene: TRBV6-6; CDR3 protein: CASSNSGGGTGELFF; CDR3 DNA: TGTGCCAGCAGTAATAGCGGGGGAGGTACCGGGGAGCTGTTTTTT
J gene: TRBJ1-4; D gene: TRBD1; clone size: NA; V gene: TRBV28; CDR3 protein: CASSPGGFDEKLFF; CDR3 DNA: TGTGCCAGCAGCCCAGGGGGCTTCGATGAAAAACTGTTTTTT
J gene: TRBJ2-1; D gene: NA; clone size: few; V gene: TRBV6-2/TRBV6-3; CDR3 protein: CASSTPGYNEQFF; CDR3 DNA: TGTGCCAGCAGTACCCCCGGGTACAATGAGCAGTTCTTC
J gene: TRBJ1-1; D gene: TRBD1; clone size: NA; V gene: TRBV5-1; CDR3 protein: CASSWTGLWEGTEAFF; CDR3 DNA: TGCGCCAGCAGCTGGACAGGGCTATGGGAAGGCACTGAAGCTTTCTTT
J gene: TRBJ1-4; D gene: NA; clone size: NA; V gene: TRBV5-1; CDR3 protein: CASSLAISGTNEKLFF; CDR3 DNA: TGCGCCAGCAGCTTGGCGATTTCCGGAACTAATGAAAAACTGTTTTTT
J gene: TRBJ1-2; D gene: NA; clone size: few; V gene: TRBV2; CDR3 protein: CASSALGVNYGYTF; CDR3 DNA: TGTGCCAGCAGTGCCCTGGGAGTGAACTATGGCTACACCTTC
J gene: TRBJ1-1; D gene: NA; clone size: NA; V gene: TRBV29-1; CDR3 protein: CSVGGGLLNTEAFF; CDR3 DNA: TGCAGCGTTGGAGGGGGACTCTTGAACACTGAAGCTTTCTTT
J gene: TRBJ1-2; D gene: NA; clone size: NA; V gene: TRBV11-1; CDR3 protein: CASSLGGHSPYGYTF; CDR3 DNA: TGTGCCAGCAGCTTAGGGGGCCACTCCCCCTATGGCTACACCTTC
J gene: TRBJ2-3; D gene: NA; clone size: few; V gene: TRBV27; CDR3 protein: CASSLYVWPTGDTQYF; CDR3 DNA: TGTGCCAGCAGTTTATATGTTTGGCCAACGGGGGATACGCAGTATTTT
J gene: TRBJ1-5; D gene: NA; clone size: NA; V gene: TRBV7-2; CDR3 protein: CASSFGGERNQPQHF; CDR3 DNA: TGTGCCAGCAGCTTCGGCGGGGAGCGCAATCAGCCCCAGCATTTT
J gene: TRBJ2-7; D gene: NA; clone size: NA; V gene: TRBV6-1; CDR3 protein: CASSVIVKSDEQYF; CDR3 DNA: TGTGCCAGCAGTGTTATAGTTAAGAGCGACGAGCAGTACTTC
J gene: TRBJ2-7; D gene: NA; clone size: NA; V gene: TRBV15; CDR3 protein: CATQRDWKSSYEQYF; CDR3 DNA: TGTGCCACCCAGAGGGACTGGAAAAGCTCCTACGAGCAGTACTTC
J gene: TRBJ2-1; D gene: TRBD1; clone size: few; V gene: TRBV7-9; CDR3 protein: CASMAGQGNYNEQFF; CDR3 DNA: TGTGCCAGCATGGCCGGACAGGGGAACTACAATGAGCAGTTCTTC
J gene: TRBJ2-7; D gene: TRBD2; clone size: few; V gene: TRBV29-1; CDR3 protein: CSVDGLAGGPIGLEQYF; CDR3 DNA: TGCAGCGTTGACGGACTAGCGGGAGGGCCCATAGGTCTCGAGCAGTACTTC
J gene: TRBJ2-4; D gene: TRBD2; clone size: few; V gene: TRBV3-1; CDR3 protein: CASSPQGGRNIQYF; CDR3 DNA: TGTGCCAGCAGCCCTCAGGGCGGGAGAAACATTCAATACTTC
J gene: TRBJ1-1; D gene: NA; clone size: NA; V gene: TRBV12-3/TRBV12-4; CDR3 protein: CASSFGQMNAEAFF; CDR3 DNA: TGTGCCAGCAGTTTTGGACAGATGAACGCTGAAGCTTTCTTT
J gene: TRBJ2-2; D gene: TRBD1; clone size: NA; V gene: TRBV7-9; CDR3 protein: CASSPDRGTGELFF; CDR3 DNA: TGTGCCAGCAGCCCCGACAGGGGGACCGGGGAGCTGTTTTTT
J gene: TRBJ2-1; D gene: TRBD2; clone size: NA; V gene: TRBV6-1; CDR3 protein: CASSGTSGKSSYNEQFF; CDR3 DNA: TGTGCCAGCAGTGGGACTAGCGGGAAGAGCTCCTACAATGAGCAGTTCTTC
J gene: TRBJ1-1; D gene: NA; clone size: NA; V gene: TRBV20-1; CDR3 protein: CSAPLPRGDTEAFF; CDR3 DNA: TGCAGTGCTCCCCTGCCCCGTGGGGACACTGAAGCTTTCTTT
J gene: TRBJ2-7; D gene: NA; clone size: few; V gene: TRBV12-3/TRBV12-4; CDR3 protein: CASIPGSGRRSYEQYF; CDR3 DNA: TGTGCCAGCATCCCGGGGAGCGGTAGACGATCCTACGAGCAGTACTTC
J gene: TRBJ2-3; D gene: NA; clone size: few; V gene: TRBV29-1; CDR3 protein: CSVAGDLSTDTQYF; CDR3 DNA: TGCAGCGTTGCGGGGGATCTCAGCACAGATACGCAGTATTTT